A single sample gave rise to the 19 T cell receptor beta chains below, sequenced in a study of CD8+ T cells in alopecia areata. Sequencing used cDNA as its template, made by extracting RNA and reverse transcribing it. Profiling relied on immunoSEQ multiplex PCR, and the TCRdb table lists in-frame clones only, not all of them. The counts give more than 250,000 clones, none of them seen only once; approximately 1.2% is held by the top ten. Cutaneous lymph node cells were pooled, and they were sorted using CD4, CD8alpha, NKG2D, NKG2ACE and other markers. The sample taken for sequencing was CD4+ T cells sorted from a lymph node. The receptors were sampled from a C3H/HeJ mouse with alopecia areata. The strain bears MHC haplotype H2-k.

As for this clone: The gene symbols are mouse symbols. The read halts 4 residues ahead of the CDR3 end, with the missing end drawn from the germline J gene. This sequence joins TRBV13-1 and TRBJ1-2; tentative D call: TRBD1 (5 bases). CDR1 and CDR2 from the germline V gene are NSHNY and SYGAGN. V was trimmed by 1 base and J by 0 bases, leaving 10 bases between them. The CDR3 is 15 residues long. Here the CDR3 reads CASSDSQGANSDYTF. The part of the CDR3 DNA that was read is TGTGCCAGCAGTGATAGCCAGGGCGCAAACTCC.

Turning to this clone: Each gene name is a mouse one. The read terminates 3 residues ahead of where the CDR3 ends, so the germline J gene completes it. The chain is built from TRBV1 and TRBJ1-6; D gene unclear. TRBJ1-6 is an open reading frame, and its role is uncertain. Per germline, CDR1 NSQYPW and CDR2 LRSPGD (reference sequence). CDR3 length: 13 residues. Trimming took off 4 bases at V and 3 bases at J, with 4 bases between the two ends. CDR3 sequence: CTCSEGYNSPLYF. CDR3 DNA (partial): TGCACCTGCAGTGAAGGCTATAATTCGCCC.

Of note for this clone: Gene labels here are mouse ones. Read coverage stops 4 residues before the CDR3 terminus; the germline J gene supplies the remainder. The chain recombines TRBV19 with TRBJ1-1; 10 bases match TRBD1. There are 15 residues in the CDR3. V shed 3 bases, J shed 4 bases, and the junction held 6 bases outside the gene matches. Germline V gives CDR1 FNHDT, CDR2 SITEND (reference sequence). Incomplete CDR3 DNA: TGTGCCAGCAGTACCCGGACAGGGGGGACCACA. This codes for CASSTRTGGTT. The full CDR3 is CASSTRTGGTTEVFF.

Comment on this clone: The germline and genes are mouse ones. The CDR3 goes on 4 residues after the read ends, and that part is filled in from the germline J gene. The same CDR3 can be traced to other DNA sequences in this sample. The chain carries TRBV13-3 and TRBJ2-1, with 12 nucleotides matching TRBD2. Germline V gene lookup returns CDR1 NNHDY and CDR2 SYVADS. V shed 3 bases, J shed 4 bases, and the junction held 2 bases outside the gene matches. This CDR3 is 15 amino acids long. CDR3: CASSGLGGLYAEQFF. The CDR3 bases that were read are TGTGCCAGCAGTGGACTGGGGGGGCTGTATGCT.

This clone was seen only a few times. The gene symbols are mouse symbols. The missing CDR3 end, 4 residues past where the read stops, is filled in from the germline J gene. Other nucleotide sequences in the sample specify the same CDR3. V and J are TRBV13-1 and TRBJ1-1; 8 bases line up with TRBD1. Trimming cost V 0 bases and J 4 bases; bases outside gene matches: 5. CDR3 size: 15 residues. Germline loops: CDR1 NSHNY, CDR2 SYGAGN. CDR3 sequence: CASSDADRGGTEVFF. CDR3 DNA (partial): TGTGCCAGCAGTGATGCAGACAGGGGAGGCACA.

Concerning this clone itself: Given a much more abundant clone one base away, this may be a read error. Gene labels here are mouse ones. The CDR3 end lies 4 residues beyond the end of the read and is filled in from the germline J gene. The chain joins TRBV13-1 to TRBJ2-5; D call uncertain. The CDR3 is 13 residues long. V was cut by 2 bases and J by 1 base, with 5 bases left in between. Germline assignment: CDR1 NSHNY and CDR2 SYGAGN. This CDR3 is CASSDSYQDTQYF. The CDR3 DNA, read in part, is TGTGCCAGCAGTGACAGTTACCAAGAC.

This clone was recorded at least ten times. Gene names refer to mouse genes. The CDR3 extends 4 residues past the end of the read, so its final part is completed from the germline J gene. The V call is TRBV13-3, the J call TRBJ2-2; TRBD1 aligns across 9 bases. This CDR3 is 14 amino acids long. Germline V lookup: CDR1 NNHDY, CDR2 SYVADS. The J segment lost 4 bases and the V segment lost 3 bases, leaving 1 base of the junction unmatched. The covered CDR3 bases are TGTGCCAGCAGTGGGACAGGGGCCACCGGG. This codes for CASSGTGATG. The full CDR3 protein reads CASSGTGATGQLYF.

This clone was counted a few times. Genes and germline are mouse. The read finishes 4 residues shy of the CDR3 end, and the germline J gene is used to complete it. This chain joins TRBV13-2 and TRBJ2-3; D gene uncertain. CDR3 size: 13 residues. Trimming removed 5 bases at V and 0 bases at J, with 7 bases between. Germline CDR1 reads NNHNN; CDR2 reads SYGAGS (reference sequence). The CDR3 here is CASGSSSAETLYF. Partial CDR3 DNA: TGTGCCAGCGGATCTTCTAGTGCAGAA.

This clone was seen more than once but under ten times. All gene names here are mouse names. The read falls 4 residues short of the CDR3 end, and the missing part is taken from the germline J gene. The genes are TRBV13-3 and TRBJ2-3; 10 bases agree with TRBD1. The V segment lost 5 bases and the J segment 3 bases; nucleotides outside the gene matches: 9. Germline V CDR1 and CDR2: NNHDY, SYVADS. This CDR3 has 16 amino acids. The DNA read from the CDR3 is TGTGCCAGCAGGGCTCCGGGACAGGGGTGGGCAGAA. It yields the protein CASRAPGQGWAE. The whole CDR3 protein reads CASRAPGQGWAETLYF.

Comments on this clone: Here the gene names and germline are mouse. The sequenced part of the CDR3 DNA is TGTGCCAGCAGTATCAGCGGCTCC. It encodes CASSISGS. The full CDR3 protein is CASSISGSDYTF. This sequence joins TRBV19 and TRBJ1-2; D not resolved. The CDR3 end falls 4 residues outside the read, so it is completed with the germline J gene. Trimming took 2 bases from V and 4 from J, leaving 6 bases between them. From germline, CDR1 is FNHDT and CDR2 SITEND (reference sequence). The length of the CDR3 is 12 residues.

This clone was seen more than once but under ten times. Mouse gene names and germline throughout. The read stops 4 residues short of the end of the CDR3; the missing end is completed from the germline J gene. V gene TRBV13-2 combines with J gene TRBJ2-2; 9 nucleotides agree with TRBD2. This CDR3 comprises 17 residues. V shed 0 bases, J shed 4 bases, and the junction held 7 bases outside the gene matches. The germline gives CDR1 NNHNN, CDR2 SYGAGS (reference sequence). The CDR3 DNA, read in part, is TGTGCCAGCGGTGATGCAATGGGGGGGCGCGCCACCGGG. Its translation is CASGDAMGGRATG. From start to end, the CDR3 is CASGDAMGGRATGQLYF.

As regards this clone: The gene names here belong to mouse. The missing CDR3 end, 4 residues past where the read stops, is filled in from the germline J gene. This chain joins TRBV13-2 and TRBJ2-2, with 11 bases fitting TRBD2. The CDR3 consists of 16 residues. V lost 2 bases, J lost 4 bases, and 4 bases stayed unmatched. CDR1 and CDR2 (germline): NNHNN, SYGAGS (reference sequence). CDR3 sequence reads: CASGEGLGGSTGQLYF. CDR3 DNA (partial): TGTGCCAGCGGTGAAGGACTGGGGGGATCCACCGGG.

As to this clone: All gene names here are mouse names. Coverage ceases 4 residues before the CDR3 finishes, and the germline J gene fills in the end. The chain carries TRBV13-3 and TRBJ2-3; 8 nucleotides agree with TRBD1. The CDR3 covers 16 residues. Germline V gene sequence: CDR1 NNHDY, CDR2 SYVADS. V was clipped by 0 bases and J by 2 bases; unmatched bases: 5. The covered CDR3 bases are TGTGCCAGCAGTGATGCCTCAGGGGGCTTTGCAGAA. This sequence encodes CASSDASGGFAE. The entire CDR3 reads CASSDASGGFAETLYF.

A remark on this clone: The genes are named according to mouse. Read coverage stops 4 residues before the CDR3 terminus; the germline J gene supplies the remainder. The chain recombines TRBV31 with TRBJ2-3; 7 nucleotides line up with TRBD2. The CDR3 is 13 amino acids. The trim removed 4 bases at V and 4 bases at J, leaving 5 bases unmatched. Germline CDR1 reads GKSSPN; CDR2 reads SITVG. The CDR3 DNA, read in part, is TGTGCCTGGAAGGGTGGGGGGACAGAA. Translating it yields CAWKGGGTE. The complete CDR3 reads CAWKGGGTETLYF.

This clone was observed a few times. Genes here carry mouse names. The read terminates 4 residues ahead of where the CDR3 ends, so the germline J gene completes it. V usage is TRBV13-2 and J usage is TRBJ2-5, with 12 bases that match TRBD2. This CDR3 region has 15 residues. Germline values: CDR1 NNHNN, CDR2 SYGAGS (reference sequence). The covered CDR3 bases are TGTGCCAGCGGTGGACTGGGGGGGCGCCGAGAC. Its protein product is CASGGLGGRRD. The complete CDR3 sequence is CASGGLGGRRDTQYF.

Concerning this clone itself: Gene names and germline match the mouse. The read ends 4 residues shy of where the CDR3 ends; the end is completed using the germline J gene. Other DNA sequences in the same sample also yield this CDR3. V and J are TRBV13-1 and TRBJ2-7; 8 nucleotides line up with TRBD2. In germline, CDR1 is NSHNY, CDR2 SYGAGN. The CDR3 is made up of 13 amino acids. CDR3 bases read: TGTGCCAGCAGTGAGCTGGGGGGATAT. Encoded protein: CASSELGGY. The entire CDR3 sequence reads CASSELGGYEQYF.

As for this clone: These gene names are mouse names. The read falls 4 residues short of the CDR3 end, and the missing part is taken from the germline J gene. This chain uses TRBV13-2 with TRBJ1-2, with D possibly matching TRBD1 (6 bases). This CDR3 comprises 17 residues. Germline V lookup: CDR1 NNHNN, CDR2 SYGAGS (reference sequence). Deletions cut 0 bases from V and 1 base from J, with 16 bases between. CDR3 in amino acids: CASGDAWKTGRNSDYTF. The sequenced part of the CDR3 DNA is TGTGCCAGCGGTGATGCATGGAAAACAGGGAGAAACTCC.

About this clone itself: Gene names and germline match the mouse. The CDR3 end lies 4 residues beyond the end of the read and is filled in from the germline J gene. The sample has other DNA sequences that encode this CDR3 too. The chain has TRBV31 and TRBJ2-1; 10 bases align to TRBD2. Looked up from germline, CDR1 is GKSSPN and CDR2 is SITVG. The length of the CDR3 is 13 residues. The junction had 2 bases not matched to a gene; V was cut back by 3 bases and J by 6 bases. The CDR3 loop is CAWRLGGFAEQFF. The sequenced CDR3 bases are TGTGCCTGGAGACTGGGGGGGTTTGCT. Together with reference TRBV31 and TRBJ2-1, the CDR3 gives the full variable domain: AQTIHQWPVAEIKAVGSPLSLGCTIKGKSSPNLYWYWQATGGTLQQLFYSITVGQVESVVQLNLSASRPKDDQFILSTEKLLLSHSGFYLCAWRLGGFAEQFFGPGTRLTVL.

This clone was observed a handful of times. Each gene name is a mouse one. Read data end 4 residues before the CDR3 end; the end is taken from the germline J gene. This chain joins TRBV31 and TRBJ2-2, with a possible D match to TRBD2 (5 bases). Germline CDR1 and CDR2: GKSSPN and SITVG. The V end lost 4 bases, the J end lost 0 bases, and 9 bases lay between the germline ends. This CDR3 spans 14 amino acids. CDR3 bases read: TGTGCCTGGACTCTGGGTTCAAACACCGGG. This encodes CAWTLGSNTG. The full CDR3 is CAWTLGSNTGQLYF.